This is a list of T cell receptor beta chains from one sample in a study of lymphopenia after photon versus proton radiotherapy. The table came from immunoSEQ multiplex PCR; TCRdb's copy has only in-frame clones and leaves some out. The sample yields some 64,000 clones, roughly 87% seen once. The sequencing here drew on peripheral blood, taken from a patient treated with proton-based radiotherapy. These receptors originate from a man older than 75 with esophageal cancer. Both conserved end residues are part of each CDR3. A D gene is named only where the DNA matches it firmly. Clone size is shown for a subset of rows, as once, few, many or a class of expanded clone.

CDR3 length	D gene	V gene	J gene	clone size	CDR3 DNA	CDR3 protein
15	.	TRBV19	TRBJ2-1	.	TGTGCCAGTAGTAAGGTGGCGGGGGCAGGGAATGAGCAGTTCTTC	CASSKVAGAGNEQFF
13	.	TRBV27	TRBJ1-5	.	TGTGCCAGCAGTCAGGGGAGCAATCAGCCCCAGCATTTT	CASSQGSNQPQHF
14	.	TRBV5-6	TRBJ2-5	.	TGTGCCAGCAGCTTGAGAGGGGGGTGGGAGACCCAGTACTTC	CASSLRGGWETQYF
17	TRBD1	TRBV2	TRBJ1-6	.	TGTGCCAGCAGCGGTACGAGGGACAGGGTCTCAAATTCACCCCTCCACTTT	CASSGTRDRVSNSPLHF
15	TRBD2	TRBV4-3	TRBJ2-7	.	TGCGCCAGCAGCCAAGATCTAGCGGCTCACTACGAGCAGTACTTC	CASSQDLAAHYEQYF
15	.	TRBV4-3	TRBJ2-2	.	TGCGCCAGCAGCCAAGAGGGGGCCGAACACCGGGGAGCTGTTTTT	CASSQEGAEHRGAVF
13	.	TRBV5-8	TRBJ2-7	.	TGTGCCAGCAGCTTGCGGGGACGTAACGAGCAGTACTTC	CASSLRGRNEQYF
14	.	TRBV5-1	TRBJ1-1	.	TGCGCCAGCAGCTTGGAGTGGAGACGGCCTGAAGCTTTCTTT	CASSLEWRRPEAFF
13	TRBD2	TRBV29-1	TRBJ2-7	.	TGCAGCGTTGGGGGGGGTAGCGGGTACGAGCAGTACTTC	CSVGGGSGYEQYF
14	.	TRBV4-1	TRBJ1-5	.	TGCGCCAGCAGCCAAGATGGTGCGATTCAGCCCCAGCATTTT	CASSQDGAIQPQHF
16	.	TRBV7-8	TRBJ2-3	.	TGTGCCAGCAGCTTGCAGTGGGGGGCAGGCACAGATACGCAGTATTTT	CASSLQWGAGTDTQYF
15	TRBD2	TRBV9	TRBJ2-3	.	TGTGCCAGCAGCGTAATGGCGGGAGAAGCAGATACGCAGTATTTT	CASSVMAGEADTQYF
15	.	TRBV30	TRBJ2-6	.	TGTGCCTGGAGTTTGTATCTGTCCGGGGCCAACGTCCTGACTTTC	CAWSLYLSGANVLTF
15	TRBD1	TRBV18	TRBJ1-5	.	TGTGCCAGCTCAGCGGGACAGGGGACAAATCAGCCCCAGCATTTT	CASSAGQGTNQPQHF
17	.	TRBV6-1	TRBJ1-5	few	TGTGCCAGCAGTGAATTAGTAGTTTCGGGCGGCAATCAGCCCCAGCATTTT	CASSELVVSGGNQPQHF
15	.	TRBV6-1	TRBJ1-5	few	TGTGCCAGCAGTGAAGTCCCAACAGGCAATCAGCCCCAGCATTTT	CASSEVPTGNQPQHF